These T cell receptor beta chains were read from a single sample in a study of T cells in Graves' hyperthyroidism and ophthalmopathy. One entry per CDR3 protein results from TCRdb running MiXCR on the multiplex PCR reads. The sample includes about half a million distinct CDR3 sequences, around 22% of them seen just once. Source material: blood. These receptor sequences come from a woman in her twenties or thirties with Graves' ophthalmopathy. Each CDR3 is given with its conserved first and last residue. The D gene is left open where the match is weak. Size is stated for part of the rows, as once, few or many counts, or as a class when the clone is expanded.

V gene: TRBV30
J gene: TRBJ2-4
CDR3 length: 16
D gene: TRBD1
clone size: -
CDR3 DNA: TGTGCCTGGACTGGGGGGACAGGCCGGTACAAAAACATTCAGTACTTC
CDR3 protein: CAWTGGTGRYKNIQYF

V gene: TRBV30
J gene: TRBJ1-1
CDR3 length: 15
D gene: TRBD1
clone size: few
CDR3 DNA: TGTGCCTGGAGGAGGGGGACAGGGGGCACCACTGAAGCTTTCTTT
CDR3 protein: CAWRRGTGGTTEAFF

V gene: TRBV27
J gene: TRBJ2-5
CDR3 length: 12
D gene: -
clone size: many
CDR3 DNA: TGTGCCAGCAGTTTGAAAGGAGAGACCCAGTACTTC
CDR3 protein: CASSLKGETQYF

V gene: TRBV10-3
J gene: TRBJ2-1
CDR3 length: 14
D gene: TRBD1
clone size: few
CDR3 DNA: TGTGCCATCACCGGGACAGGGACCTACAATGAGAAGTTCTTC
CDR3 protein: CAITGTGTYNEKFF

V gene: TRBV7-3
J gene: TRBJ1-1
CDR3 length: 15
D gene: TRBD1
clone size: many
CDR3 DNA: TGTGCCAGCAGCCCGACAGGGGGCTCGGGGACTGAAGCTTTCTTT
CDR3 protein: CASSPTGGSGTEAFF

V gene: TRBV6-1
J gene: TRBJ2-7
CDR3 length: 15
D gene: TRBD2
clone size: -
CDR3 DNA: TGTGCCAGCAGCCCCAGAGGGGCGGGAGGTGCCGAGCAGTACTTC
CDR3 protein: CASSPRGAGGAEQYF

V gene: TRBV12-3/TRBV12-4
J gene: TRBJ2-5
CDR3 length: 12
D gene: -
clone size: -
CDR3 DNA: TGTGCCAGCAGTTTCCTATGGGAGACCCAGTACTTC
CDR3 protein: CASSFLWETQYF

V gene: TRBV7-9
J gene: TRBJ1-2
CDR3 length: 14
D gene: -
clone size: many
CDR3 DNA: TGTGCCAGCAGCATAAACCTGGGGGATTATGGCTACACCTTC
CDR3 protein: CASSINLGDYGYTF

V gene: TRBV30
J gene: TRBJ2-7
CDR3 length: 14
D gene: -
clone size: many
CDR3 DNA: TGTGCCTGGAGTTATTTTGGGAGCTCCTACGAGCAGTACTTC
CDR3 protein: CAWSYFGSSYEQYF

V gene: TRBV20-1
J gene: TRBJ2-7
CDR3 length: 14
D gene: TRBD2
clone size: -
CDR3 DNA: TGCAGTGCCGGACTAGCGGGGGCGATATACGGGCAGTACTTC
CDR3 protein: CSAGLAGAIYGQYF

V gene: TRBV15
J gene: TRBJ1-1
CDR3 length: 15
D gene: -
clone size: few
CDR3 DNA: TGTGCCACCAGCCAAAGGGATTGGGTGAACACTGAAGCTTTCTTT
CDR3 protein: CATSQRDWVNTEAFF

V gene: TRBV3-1
J gene: TRBJ1-1
CDR3 length: 16
D gene: -
clone size: -
CDR3 DNA: TGTGCCAGCAGCCAAGATATGAGAACGGTGAACACTGAAGCTTTCTTT
CDR3 protein: CASSQDMRTVNTEAFF

V gene: TRBV4-1
J gene: TRBJ1-2
CDR3 length: 16
D gene: -
clone size: -
CDR3 DNA: TGCGCCAGCAGCCAAGAAGAGTCGGGAATCGGCTATGGCTACACCTTC
CDR3 protein: CASSQEESGIGYGYTF

V gene: TRBV6-5
J gene: TRBJ2-7
CDR3 length: 16
D gene: -
clone size: many
CDR3 DNA: TGTGCCAGCAGTTACTCGTCCCAGGGACCGTCCTACGAGCAGTACTTC
CDR3 protein: CASSYSSQGPSYEQYF

V gene: TRBV2
J gene: TRBJ1-1
CDR3 length: 13
D gene: -
clone size: many
CDR3 DNA: TGTGCCAGCACTGGACAGAAGAACACTGAAGCTTTCTTT
CDR3 protein: CASTGQKNTEAFF

V gene: TRBV12-3/TRBV12-4
J gene: TRBJ1-5
CDR3 length: 17
D gene: TRBD1
clone size: -
CDR3 DNA: TGTGCCAGCAGTTTTGGTAGAGGGGGCCTTTTCGGTCAGCCCCAGCATTTT
CDR3 protein: CASSFGRGGLFGQPQHF

V gene: TRBV28
J gene: TRBJ1-5
CDR3 length: 15
D gene: -
clone size: -
CDR3 DNA: TGTGCCAGCAGTTGGGGGCGGGGAGTCGATCAGCCCCAGCATTTT
CDR3 protein: CASSWGRGVDQPQHF

V gene: TRBV5-1
J gene: TRBJ1-2
CDR3 length: 14
D gene: -
clone size: many
CDR3 DNA: TGCGCCAGCAGCTTGGCTGGCAGGGACTATGGCTACACCTTC
CDR3 protein: CASSLAGRDYGYTF

V gene: TRBV12-3/TRBV12-4
J gene: TRBJ2-5
CDR3 length: 14
D gene: TRBD1
clone size: -
CDR3 DNA: TGTGCCAGCAGAGGGGGCCCGACCCCGGAGACCCAGTACTTC
CDR3 protein: CASRGGPTPETQYF

V gene: TRBV15
J gene: TRBJ2-5
CDR3 length: 14
D gene: TRBD1
clone size: many
CDR3 DNA: TGTGCCACCAGCAGGGACAGGGCTCAAGAGACCCAGTACTTC
CDR3 protein: CATSRDRAQETQYF